This entry is about one TCR beta chain. The antigen remains undetermined. Trimming took off 2 bases at V and 0 bases at J, with 14 bases between the two ends. The CDR3 length is 17 residues. The V gene's germline CDR1 is MDHEN and CDR2 SYDVKM. This entry is derived from a study of T cells in Graves' hyperthyroidism and ophthalmopathy. From RNA transcripts, TCR beta CDR3 regions were amplified. Initially, a first-round RT-PCR of the TCR CDR3 employed the HTBI primer set. TCRdb analysed the multiplex PCR reads with MiXCR anew, one entry per CDR3 protein. Of roughly 500,000 distinct CDR3 sequences in the sample, around 15% were seen once. Enrolled ophthalmopathy patients presented with a Clinical Activity Score of at least 3, a NOSPECS grade of at least 4, and disease duration under 3 months. Uncontrolled infection, other autoimmune disease, pregnancy and lactation each barred patients from inclusion. Used for diagnoses were clinical symptoms, serum thyroxine and TRAb, thyroid ultrasound and orbital computed tomography.

Study results and caveats: Through a model of 13 V-J features, ophthalmopathy was separated from stable hyperthyroidism.

This clonotype originated in a woman aged 30 to 39 with Graves' ophthalmopathy. The rearrangement joins TRBV28 to TRBJ1-5; weak D call: TRBD1 (5 bases). The sequenced material came from blood. The CDR3 is CASSLMTARYSNQPQHF. The DNA for the CDR3 is TGTGCCAGCAGTTTAATGACAGCCCGATATAGCAATCAGCCCCAGCATTTT. Complete variable domain (other parts from reference TRBV28 and TRBJ1-5): DVKVTQSSRYLVKRTGEKVFLECVQDMDHENMFWYRQDPGLGLRLIYFSYDVKMKEKGDIPEGYSVSREKKERFSLILESASTNQTSMYLCASSLMTARYSNQPQHFGDGTRLSIL.